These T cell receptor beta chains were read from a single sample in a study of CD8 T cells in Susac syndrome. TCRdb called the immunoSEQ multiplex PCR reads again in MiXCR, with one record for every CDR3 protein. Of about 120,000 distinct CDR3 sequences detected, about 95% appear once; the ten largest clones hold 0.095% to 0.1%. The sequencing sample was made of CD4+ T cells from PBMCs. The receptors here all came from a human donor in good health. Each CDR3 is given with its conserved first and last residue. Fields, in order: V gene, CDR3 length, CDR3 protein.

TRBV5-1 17 CASSFGAGRMDTGELFF
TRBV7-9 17 CASSFSGTSGGYNEQFF
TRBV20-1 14 CSAARTGGDQPQHF
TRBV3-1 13 CASSQDPSGRQFF
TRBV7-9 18 CASSLVAGVHSSNQPQHF
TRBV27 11 CASGVGDTQYF
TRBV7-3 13 CASSLIRGIEAFF
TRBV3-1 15 CASSQASGGAYEQYF
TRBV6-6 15 CASRRPDRESSEQYF
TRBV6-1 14 CASTDSQGNQPQHF
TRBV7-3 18 CASSLGSFEYSGANVLTF
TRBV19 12 CASDSRKTEAFF
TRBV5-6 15 CASSLRVHGDEKLFF
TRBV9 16 CASSVGAGGNTDTQYF
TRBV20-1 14 CSARVRGSTGELFF
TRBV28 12 CASRTEGTEAFF
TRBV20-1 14 CRATQAGGPYTQYF
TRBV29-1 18 CSVEDPVESRSSYNEQFF
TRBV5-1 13 CASSLVPGYGYTF
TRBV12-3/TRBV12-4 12 CASSLHTDTQYF
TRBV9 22 CASSVSPGVPGLAEPWGIEQFF
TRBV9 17 CASSGSGSVAGANVLTF
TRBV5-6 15 CASSLPGTGPYEQYF
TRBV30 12 CAWMIGPYEQYF
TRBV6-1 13 CASSEGLVYEQYF
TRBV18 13 CASSPGQLPEAFF
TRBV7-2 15 CASSPRWGADTEAFF
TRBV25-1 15 CASSSSREGDYEQYF
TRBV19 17 CATSLGGAGGNTGELFF
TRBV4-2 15 CASSQDIAYTDTQYF
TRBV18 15 CASSPSRDRNYGYTF
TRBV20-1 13 CSARDPQDYGYTF
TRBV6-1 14 CASTFAFVNQPQHF
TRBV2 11 CASKGGQEAFF
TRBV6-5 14 CASSPRDSWTEAFF
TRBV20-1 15 CSARDPAEAYNEQFF
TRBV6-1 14 CASSQTSGYNEQFF
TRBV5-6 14 CASSVRGSYNEQFF
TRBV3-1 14 CASSHEGLYNEQFF
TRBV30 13 CAWNPRPKETQYF
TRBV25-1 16 CASSDSGRGGVDEQYF
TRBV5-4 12 CASGDDDRTKIF
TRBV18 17 CASSPPVGDGSGNTIYF
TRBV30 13 CARTGSGTGELFF
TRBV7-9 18 CASSLGRWYEPHQETQYF
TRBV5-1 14 CASSSLVGTDTQYF
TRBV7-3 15 CASSLTGSSYNEQFF
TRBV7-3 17 CASRLAGGGPNHNEQFF
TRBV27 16 CASTTLAGQIYNEQFF
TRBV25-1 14 CASSDWDSSYEQYF
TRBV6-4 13 CASSYEANTEAFF
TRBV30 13 CAWSPTRGVGAFF
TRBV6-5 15 CASSRSGSRQETQYF